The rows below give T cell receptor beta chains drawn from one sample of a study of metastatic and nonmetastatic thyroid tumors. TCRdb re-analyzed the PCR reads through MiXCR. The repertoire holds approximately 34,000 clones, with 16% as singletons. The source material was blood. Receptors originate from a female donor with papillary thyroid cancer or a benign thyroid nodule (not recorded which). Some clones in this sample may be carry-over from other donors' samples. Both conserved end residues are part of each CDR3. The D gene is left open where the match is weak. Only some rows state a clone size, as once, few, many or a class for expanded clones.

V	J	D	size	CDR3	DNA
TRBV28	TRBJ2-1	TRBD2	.	CASSGEGTSWRAKRGEQFF	TGTGCCAGCAGTGGGGAGGGAACTAGCTGGAGGGCCAAGCGTGGTGAGCAGTTCTTC
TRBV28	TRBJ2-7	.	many	CASHAPLGTGTYEQYF	TGTGCCAGCCACGCCCCCCTGGGGACTGGCACCTACGAGCAGTACTTC
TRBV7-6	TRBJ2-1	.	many	CASSFREHTYNEQFF	TGTGCCAGCAGCTTCCGGGAGCACACCTACAATGAGCAGTTCTTC
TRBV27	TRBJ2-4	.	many	CASSRFGENIQYF	TGTGCCAGCAGCCGATTTGGGGAAAACATTCAGTACTTC
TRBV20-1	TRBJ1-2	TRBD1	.	CSATYRGENYGYTF	TGCAGTGCAACCTACAGGGGAGAGAACTATGGCTACACCTTC
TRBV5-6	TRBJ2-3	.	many	CASSLVANPGTQYF	TGTGCCAGCAGCTTGGTAGCAAACCCAGGTACGCAGTATTTT
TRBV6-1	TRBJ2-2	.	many	CASSPSGDTGELFF	TGTGCCAGCAGTCCATCAGGGGACACCGGGGAGCTGTTTTTT
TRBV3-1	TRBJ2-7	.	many	CASSNLYEQYF	TGTGCCAGCAGCAACCTCTACGAGCAGTACTTC
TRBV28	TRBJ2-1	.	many	CASSSILRVSSYNEQFF	TGTGCCAGCAGTTCCATCCTTCGAGTTAGCTCCTACAATGAGCAGTTCTTC
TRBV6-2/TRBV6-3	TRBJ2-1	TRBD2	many	CASSSSLAGNSPNSYNEQFF	TGTGCCAGCAGTTCCTCACTAGCGGGAAACTCTCCCAACTCCTACAATGAGCAGTTCTTC
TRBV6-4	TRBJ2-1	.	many	CASSDNSYNEQFF	TGTGCCAGCAGTGACAACTCCTACAATGAGCAGTTCTTC
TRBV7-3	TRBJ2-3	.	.	CASSVSTGSSGTDTQYF	TGTGCCAGCAGCGTTTCCACAGGGTCGTCAGGCACAGATACGCAGTATTTT
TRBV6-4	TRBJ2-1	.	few	CASSEVAGGRNEQFF	TGTGCCAGCAGTGAGGTGGCAGGTGGACGGAATGAGCAGTTCTTC
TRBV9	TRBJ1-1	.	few	CASSPQSGVEGTEAFF	TGTGCCAGCAGCCCACAATCAGGGGTGGAGGGCACTGAAGCTTTCTTT
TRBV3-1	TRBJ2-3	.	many	CASSNRDTSTDTQYF	TGTGCCAGCAGCAACCGGGACACGAGCACAGATACGCAGTATTTT